This TCR beta chain came from a study of blood T cell repertoires in COVID-19. For the study at large: Whether acute or convalescent, the COVID-19 samples came from the United States, Italy and Spain.

Data came from immunoSEQ multiplex PCR; TCRdb stores just in-frame clones and leaves some out. The repertoire holds nearly 300,000 clones, roughly 88% seen once, with about 7% in the top ten. This clonotype was sampled from a woman under 40 who had recovered from COVID-19. The material sequenced was peripheral blood.

The CDR3 DNA reads as TGTGCCAGCAGTTCCTTTGGAGGGGATGGTGAAAAACTGTTTTTT. It yields the protein CASSSFGGDGEKLFF. V is TRBV28 and J is TRBJ1-4; D is perhaps TRBD1 (5 bases). Germline CDR1 is MDHEN and CDR2 is SYDVKM. The CDR3 is 15 residues long. Trimming removed 4 bases at V and 7 bases at J, with 16 bases between.